The 6 T cell receptor beta chains listed next were all sequenced from one sample in a study of blood T cell repertoires in COVID-19. Clones were read by immunoSEQ multiplex PCR, and TCRdb kept only the in-frame ones, dropping some. The data contain under 95,000 clones, about 85% of them seen just once; the ten biggest clones take up more than 2%. The sequencing sample was made of peripheral blood. The receptors were sampled from a woman between 65 and 79 years old with acute or convalescent COVID-19.

The sample holds a few counts of this clone. Written as DNA, the CDR3 is TGTGCCAGCTCACGGGGGACAGAGAATCAGCCCCAGCATTTT. As protein: CASSRGTENQPQHF. The chain joins TRBV18 to TRBJ1-5, with 7 bases matching TRBD1. This CDR3 contains 14 residues. Trimming removed 4 bases from V and 4 bases from J; junction bases left unmatched: 4. Germline V gene data show CDR1 as KGHSH and CDR2 as LQKENI.

This clone was seen once. This chain joins TRBV18 and TRBJ2-5; the D is unclear. The V gene's germline CDR1 is KGHSH and CDR2 LQKENI. V dropped 2 bases and J dropped 4 bases, with 8 bases sitting between them. This CDR3 contains 13 residues. This chain's CDR3 is CASSPIVSETQYF. CDR3 nucleotides: TGTGCCAGCTCACCAATAGTATCAGAGACCCAGTACTTC.

The V and J genes are TRBV19 and TRBJ2-7, with 7 bases identical to TRBD1. Looked up from germline, CDR1 is LNHDA and CDR2 is SQIVND (reference sequence). This CDR3 has 15 amino acids. J lost 2 bases, V lost 6 bases, and 10 bases had no gene match. The CDR3: CASRDPGTDPYEQYF. CDR3 bases: TGTGCCAGTAGAGATCCCGGGACAGACCCCTACGAGCAGTACTTC.

This chain connects TRBV18 to TRBJ1-1, with 12 bases fitting TRBD1. With 6 bases clipped from V and 1 base from J, the junction kept 9 bases outside the gene matches. The CDR3 totals 17 residues. The germline V gene encodes CDR1 KGHSH and CDR2 LQKENI. The CDR3: CASSGTGGGGRNTEAFF. CDR3 DNA sequence: TGTGCCAGCTCCGGGACAGGGGGCGGGGGTCGGAACACTGAAGCTTTCTTT.

Turning to this clone: A junction boundary mismatches the germline segment, possibly from a read error. The V and J genes are TRBV7-7 and TRBJ2-1; D may be TRBD1 (5 bases). The CDR3 is 15 amino acids. CDR1 is SSHAT, CDR2 FNYEAQ, per germline (reference sequence). The chain's CDR3 is CASSQGSSSYNEQFF. DNA of the CDR3: TGTGCTAGCAGCCAGGGAAGTAGCTCCTACAATGAGCAGTTCTTC.

The V call is TRBV6-5, the J call TRBJ1-6; perhaps TRBD1 as D (5 bases). The germline V gene encodes CDR1 MNHEY and CDR2 SVGAGI. The CDR3 length is 13 residues. The V end was cut by 8 bases, the J end by 6 bases, with 11 bases between. CDR3 nucleotide sequence: TGTGCCAGCGCTACGGGGGGTAATTCACCCCTCCACTTT. The encoded protein is CASATGGNSPLHF.